The 20 T cell receptor beta chains presented below share a single source sample, sequenced in a study of cytomegalovirus exposure and HLA in healthy donors. The study ran its PCR with 60 Vbeta and 13 Jbeta primers. Sequencing used immunoSEQ multiplex PCR; TCRdb keeps in-frame clones, though not all of them. Of 100,000 to 150,000 clones in the sample, approximately 80% were seen once. Sequencing input: PBMCs. The receptors originated from a young woman in good health and CMV-seronegative.

This rearrangement joins TRBV7-9 to TRBJ1-3; D is ambiguous. V gave up 7 bases and J gave up 1 base, with 11 bases separating them. Germline CDR1 is SEHNR and CDR2 is FQNEAQ (reference sequence). This CDR3 spans 14 amino acids. Written as DNA, the CDR3 is TGTGCCAGCATCAATGGGCGATCTGGAAACACCATATATTTT. Translating it yields CASINGRSGNTIYF.

This clone was seen once. The rearrangement uses TRBV19 and TRBJ1-2; 7 nucleotides agree with TRBD1. The germline V gene encodes CDR1 LNHDA and CDR2 SQIVND (reference sequence). The CDR3 length is 14 residues. The trim removed 4 bases at V and 8 bases at J, leaving 10 bases unmatched. The CDR3 loop is CASSTSNRGGGYTF. In nucleotides, the CDR3 is TGTGCCAGTAGTACGTCAAACAGGGGTGGAGGCTACACCTTC.

The chain couples TRBV4-3 to TRBJ2-1; 7 nucleotides line up with TRBD2. CDR1 is LGHNA and CDR2 is YSLEER in the germline V gene. The length of the CDR3 is 18 residues. Unmatched junction bases numbered 8, after V lost 0 bases and J lost 0 bases. The CDR3 loop is CASSQDPQGGSSYNEQFF. The CDR3 coding sequence is TGCGCCAGCAGCCAAGATCCCCAGGGAGGGAGCTCCTACAATGAGCAGTTCTTC.

This sequence joins TRBV6-1 and TRBJ2-5, with 11 nucleotides matching TRBD2. The CDR3 has 15 amino acids. Germline values: CDR1 MNHNS, CDR2 SASEGT. Germline trimming cut 4 bases from V and 4 bases from J; bases unmatched to any gene: 5. The CDR3 reads CASSVLAGGPETQYF. The CDR3, as DNA: TGTGCCAGCAGTGTCCTAGCGGGGGGCCCAGAGACCCAGTACTTC.

The rearrangement uses TRBV7-9 and TRBJ2-3; TRBD2 is a possible D gene (6 bases). From germline, CDR1 is SEHNR and CDR2 FQNEAQ (reference sequence). The CDR3 is 15 residues long. V gave up 5 bases and J gave up 5 bases, with 17 bases separating them. The CDR3 DNA sequence: TGTGCCAGCAGCCCCGTGGGGGGTTCGGGAGATACGCAGTATTTT. Protein: CASSPVGGSGDTQYF.

The chain carries TRBV5-8 and TRBJ1-1; TRBD1 aligns across 7 bases. The CDR3 length is 16 residues. V trimming: 4 bases; J trimming: 5 bases; junction bases outside the gene matches: 14. Germline lookup yields CDR1 SGHTS and CDR2 YDEGEE. This chain's CDR3 is CASSPIQGRSGTEAFF. CDR3 nucleotide sequence: TGTGCCAGCAGCCCAATACAGGGGAGGTCGGGAACTGAAGCTTTCTTT.

This sequence joins TRBV27 and TRBJ1-1, with D perhaps TRBD1 (5 bases). The V gene's germline CDR1 is MNHEY and CDR2 SMNVEV (reference sequence). The CDR3 length is 14 residues. V was trimmed by 6 bases and J by 1 base, leaving 12 bases between them. The CDR3 sequence is CASRTSTGNTEAFF. The CDR3, as DNA: TGTGCCAGCAGGACCTCAACAGGGAACACTGAAGCTTTCTTT.

The chain employs TRBV4-1 and TRBJ1-1; perhaps TRBD1 as D (5 bases). Trimming took off 3 bases at V and 6 bases at J, with 14 bases between the two ends. This CDR3 region has 14 residues. CDR1 is MGHRA, CDR2 YSYEKL, per germline. In nucleotides, the CDR3 is TGCGCCAGCAGCCAGGTAGGGGCCCACGCTGAAGCTTTCTTT. Translation: CASSQVGAHAEAFF.

The chain employs TRBV2 and TRBJ1-5, with D possibly TRBD1 on 5 matching bases. The length of the CDR3 is 12 residues. Germline V lookup: CDR1 SNHLY, CDR2 FYNNEI. The ends were cut back, 2 bases at V and 11 bases at J, with 10 bases in the middle. The CDR3 region has the DNA TGTGCCAGCAGTGAAAGGGGTGTATCCCAGCATTTT. Protein product: CASSERGVSQHF. Based on the CDR3 plus reference TRBV2 and TRBJ1-5, the full variable domain is EPEVTQTPSHQVTQMGQEVILRCVPISNHLYFYWYRQILGQKVEFLVSFYNNEISEKSEIFDDQFSVERPDGSNFTLKIRSTKLEDSAMYFCASSERGVSQHFGDGTRLSIL.

The chain uses TRBV5-4 and TRBJ1-2; D is perhaps TRBD1 (6 bases). CDR1 SGHNT and CDR2 YYREEE come from the germline V gene (reference sequence). V dropped 3 bases and J dropped 2 bases, with 11 bases sitting between them. This CDR3 comprises 14 residues. DNA of the CDR3: TGTGCCAGCAGCTGGGGGGGGCAGAACTATGGCTACACCTTC. Its translation is CASSWGGQNYGYTF.

The rearrangement joins TRBV14 to TRBJ1-4; D is unclear. V dropped 3 bases and J dropped 10 bases, with 18 bases sitting between them. The CDR3 runs 15 residues. Germline CDR1 is SGHDN and CDR2 is FVKESK. CDR3 bases: TGTGCCAGCAGCCAGTTCCGGCGGCCCCAAGGAAAACTGTTTTTT. Translated, it gives CASSQFRRPQGKLFF.

This chain connects TRBV27 to TRBJ1-1, with unresolved D. The V gene's germline CDR1 is MNHEY and CDR2 SMNVEV (reference sequence). V gave up 5 bases and J gave up 1 base, with 11 bases separating them. The CDR3 totals 14 residues. The CDR3 region is CASSIVAGNTEAFF. The CDR3 region has the DNA TGTGCCAGCAGTATAGTTGCGGGGAACACTGAAGCTTTCTTT.

The genes are TRBV20-1 and TRBJ1-1, with D unclear. V lost 2 bases and J 3 bases, leaving 4 bases between the germline ends. This CDR3 spans 11 amino acids. The germline V gene encodes CDR1 DFQATT and CDR2 SNEGSKA (reference sequence). This chain's CDR3 is CSARLYTEAFF. The CDR3 DNA sequence: TGCAGTGCTAGACTCTACACTGAAGCTTTCTTT.

This clone appeared a few times. V and J are TRBV7-6 and TRBJ1-1; D call uncertain. Trimming stripped 3 bases from V and 8 bases from J, with 13 bases between. Germline V gene lookup returns CDR1 SGHVS and CDR2 FNYEAQ. The CDR3 is 13 residues long. This CDR3 reads CASSLDIRQEAFF. The CDR3 bases are TGTGCCAGCAGCTTGGATATCCGACAAGAAGCTTTCTTT.

The genes are TRBV5-1 and TRBJ1-2; D is unclear. Germline CDR1 reads SGHRS; CDR2 reads YFSETQ. The CDR3 sequence is 13 residues long. The ends were cut back, 0 bases at V and 3 bases at J, with 6 bases in the middle. Here the CDR3 reads CASSLAQDYGYTF. The CDR3 coding sequence is TGCGCCAGCAGCTTGGCGCAGGACTATGGCTACACCTTC.

In DNA, the CDR3 is TGCGCCAGCAGCTTGACTAGCGGGACAGGCACCGGGGAGCTGTTTTTT. Amino acid sequence: CASSLTSGTGTGELFF. V and J are TRBV5-1 and TRBJ2-2, with 10 bases lining up with TRBD2. This CDR3 has 16 amino acids. V gave up 1 base and J gave up 4 bases; unmatched junction bases: 4. Germline values: CDR1 SGHRS, CDR2 YFSETQ.

V usage is TRBV6-6 and J usage is TRBJ1-1; D unresolved. Germline CDR1 and CDR2: MNHNY and SVGAGI (reference sequence). This CDR3 contains 13 residues. Trimming left V 5 bases short and J 0 bases short, with 7 bases between. The CDR3: CASSQEMNTEAFF. The CDR3 coding sequence is TGTGCCAGCAGTCAAGAGATGAACACTGAAGCTTTCTTT.

This sequence joins TRBV25-1 and TRBJ2-7; D may be TRBD1 (5 bases). The V gene's germline CDR1 is MGHDK and CDR2 SYGVNS. With 2 bases removed from V and 4 bases from J, the gap between germline ends came to 6 bases. The length of the CDR3 is 12 residues. This CDR3 is CASSEQGYEQYF. In nucleotides, the CDR3 is TGTGCCAGCAGTGAACAGGGTTACGAGCAGTACTTC.

This chain connects TRBV5-1 to TRBJ1-1; D call uncertain. The CDR3 covers 14 residues. Trimming pared 0 bases from V and 1 base from J, leaving 7 bases between. Germline V gives CDR1 SGHRS, CDR2 YFSETQ. In DNA form, the CDR3 reads TGCGCCAGCAGCTTGGAAGCTGCGAACACTGAAGCTTTCTTT. Encoded protein: CASSLEAANTEAFF.

V is TRBV18 and J is TRBJ2-5, with TRBD2 matching 14 bases. The CDR3 runs 18 residues. The V segment lost 2 bases and the J segment 5 bases; nucleotides outside the gene matches: 10. Germline V CDR1 and CDR2: KGHSH, LQKENI. This chain's CDR3 is CASSPSGLAGVLGETQYF. The CDR3 DNA sequence: TGTGCCAGCTCACCATCGGGACTAGCGGGAGTGTTGGGGGAGACCCAGTACTTC.